This T cell receptor beta chain comes out of a study of blood T cell repertoires in COVID-19. The authors' processing: How many nucleated cells were present was estimated from reference gene primer amplification. Generated by immunoSEQ multiplex PCR, the TCRdb table keeps only in-frame clones and is missing some. The V and J calls and clone size were taken over from that table, and D and trimming were inferred from the DNA. The table lists around 350,000 clones, around nine tenths of them singletons. Per the germline V gene, CDR1 is SGHRS and CDR2 is YFSETQ. The CDR3 contains 17 residues. V was pared by 0 bases and J by 0 bases, with 14 bases between.

The TCR was taken from a human donor in a cohort sampled during active COVID-19. The specimen was peripheral blood. The chain combines TRBV5-1 with TRBJ2-3; maybe TRBD2 (6 bases). CDR3: CASSLVLADTSTDTQYF. DNA of the CDR3: TGCGCCAGCAGCTTGGTGTTAGCGGACACTAGCACAGATACGCAGTATTTT.